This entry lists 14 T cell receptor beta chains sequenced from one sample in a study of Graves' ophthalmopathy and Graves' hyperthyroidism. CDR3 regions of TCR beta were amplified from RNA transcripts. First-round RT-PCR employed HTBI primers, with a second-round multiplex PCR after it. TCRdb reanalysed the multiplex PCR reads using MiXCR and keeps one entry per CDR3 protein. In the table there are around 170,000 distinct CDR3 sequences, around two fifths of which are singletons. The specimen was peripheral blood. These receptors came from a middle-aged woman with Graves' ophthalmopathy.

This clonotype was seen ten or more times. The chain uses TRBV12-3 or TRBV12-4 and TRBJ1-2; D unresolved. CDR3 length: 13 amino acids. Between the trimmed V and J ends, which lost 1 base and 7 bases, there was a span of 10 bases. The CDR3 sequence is CASSLGIKGGYTF. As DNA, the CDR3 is TGTGCCAGCAGTTTAGGCATAAAGGGTGGCTACACCTTC.

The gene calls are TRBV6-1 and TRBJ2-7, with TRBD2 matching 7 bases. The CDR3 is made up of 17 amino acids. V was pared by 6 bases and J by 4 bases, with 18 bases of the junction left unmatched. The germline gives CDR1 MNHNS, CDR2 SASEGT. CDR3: CASSSPTGGGEIYEQYF. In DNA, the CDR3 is TGTGCCAGCAGCTCTCCCACCGGGGGAGGGGAGATATACGAGCAGTACTTC.

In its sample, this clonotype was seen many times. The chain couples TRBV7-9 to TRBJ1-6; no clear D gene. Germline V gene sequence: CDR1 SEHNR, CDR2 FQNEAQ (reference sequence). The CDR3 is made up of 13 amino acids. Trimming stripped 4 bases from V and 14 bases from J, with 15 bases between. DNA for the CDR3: TGTGCCAGCAGCTCTACATCCCTTGGGGCCCTCCACTTT. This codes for CASSSTSLGALHF.

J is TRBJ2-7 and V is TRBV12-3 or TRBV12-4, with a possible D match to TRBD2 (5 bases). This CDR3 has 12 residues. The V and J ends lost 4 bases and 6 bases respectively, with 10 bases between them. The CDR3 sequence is CASSSLAGEQYF. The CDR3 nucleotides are TGTGCCAGCAGTTCGCTAGCTGGCGAGCAGTACTTC.

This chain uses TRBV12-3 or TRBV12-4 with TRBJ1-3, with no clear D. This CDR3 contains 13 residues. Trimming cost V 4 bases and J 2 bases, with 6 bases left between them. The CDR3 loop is CASSSDTGNTIYF. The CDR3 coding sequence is TGTGCCAGCAGTTCAGACACTGGAAACACCATATATTTT.

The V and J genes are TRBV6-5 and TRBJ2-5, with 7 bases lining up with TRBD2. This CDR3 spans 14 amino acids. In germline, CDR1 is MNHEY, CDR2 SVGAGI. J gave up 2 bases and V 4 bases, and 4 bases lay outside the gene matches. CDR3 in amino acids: CASSSFSGQETQYF. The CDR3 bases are TGTGCCAGCAGTTCCTTTAGCGGGCAAGAGACCCAGTACTTC.

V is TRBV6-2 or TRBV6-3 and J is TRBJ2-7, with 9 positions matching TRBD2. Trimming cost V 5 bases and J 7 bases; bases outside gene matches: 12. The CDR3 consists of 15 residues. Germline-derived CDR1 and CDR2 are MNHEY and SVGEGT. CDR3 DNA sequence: TGTGCCAGCAGTCAACGCCCCGGGACTAGCCCAGAGCAGTACTTC. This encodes CASSQRPGTSPEQYF.

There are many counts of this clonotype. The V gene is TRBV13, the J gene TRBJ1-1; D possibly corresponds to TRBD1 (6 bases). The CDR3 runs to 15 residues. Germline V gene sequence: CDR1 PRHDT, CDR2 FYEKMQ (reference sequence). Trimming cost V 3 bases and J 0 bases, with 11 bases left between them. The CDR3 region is CASSFKGHMNTEAFF. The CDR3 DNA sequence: TGTGCCAGCAGCTTTAAGGGACATATGAACACTGAAGCTTTCTTT.

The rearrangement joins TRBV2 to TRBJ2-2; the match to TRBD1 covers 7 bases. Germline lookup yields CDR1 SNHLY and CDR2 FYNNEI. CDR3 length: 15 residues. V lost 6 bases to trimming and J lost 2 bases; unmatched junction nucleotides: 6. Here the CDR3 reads CASSVDRVNTGELFF. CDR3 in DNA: TGTGCCAGCAGCGTAGACAGGGTAAACACCGGGGAGCTGTTTTTT.

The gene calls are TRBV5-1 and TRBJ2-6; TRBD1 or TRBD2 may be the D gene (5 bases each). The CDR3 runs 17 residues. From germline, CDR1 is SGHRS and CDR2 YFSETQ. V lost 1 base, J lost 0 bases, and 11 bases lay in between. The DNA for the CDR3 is TGCGCCAGCAGCTTGCGGGGCCCCAGCTCTGGGGCCAACGTCCTGACTTTC. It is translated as CASSLRGPSSGANVLTF.

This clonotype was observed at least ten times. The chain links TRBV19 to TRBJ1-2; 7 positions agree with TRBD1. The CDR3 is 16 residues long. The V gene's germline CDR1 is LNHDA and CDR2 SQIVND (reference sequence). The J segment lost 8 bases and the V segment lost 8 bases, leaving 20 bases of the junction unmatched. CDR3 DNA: TGTGCCAGTGTACAGGGACAGCCTTCGTCCTATGGCGGCTACACCTTC. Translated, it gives CASVQGQPSSYGGYTF.

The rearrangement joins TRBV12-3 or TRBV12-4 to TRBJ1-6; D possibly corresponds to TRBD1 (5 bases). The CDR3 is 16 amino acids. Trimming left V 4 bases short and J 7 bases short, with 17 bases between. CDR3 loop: CASSSTQGDDNSPLHF. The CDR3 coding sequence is TGTGCCAGCAGTTCAACCCAAGGGGATGACAATTCACCCCTCCACTTT.

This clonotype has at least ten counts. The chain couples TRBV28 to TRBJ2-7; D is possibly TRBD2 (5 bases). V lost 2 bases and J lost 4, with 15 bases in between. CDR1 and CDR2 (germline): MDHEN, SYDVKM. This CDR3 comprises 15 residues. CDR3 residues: CASSLVKPGRYEQYF. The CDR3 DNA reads TGTGCCAGCAGTTTAGTTAAGCCGGGGAGATACGAGCAGTACTTC.

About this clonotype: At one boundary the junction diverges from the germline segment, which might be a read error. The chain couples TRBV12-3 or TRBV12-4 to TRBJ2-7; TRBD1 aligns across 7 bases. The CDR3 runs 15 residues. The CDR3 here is CASSLAMGTDYEQYF. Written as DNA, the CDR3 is TGTGCCAGCAGCTTAGCAATGGGGACAGACTACGAGCAGTACTTC.